These 2 T cell receptor beta chains originate from one sample sequenced in a study of CD8+CD57+ T cells in acquired aplastic anemia. For sequencing, patients were chosen who had shown expansion of CD8+CD57+ cells by flow cytometry. Profiles of TCR beta VDJ and CDR3 were generated from a genomic DNA template. MiXCR, applied by TCRdb to the reads, yields one record per CDR3 protein. The data contain a few hundred thousand distinct CDR3 sequences, about half of them singletons. Sequenced material: sorted CD4+, CD8+, or CD8+CD57+ T cells (not recorded which) from PBMCs. These receptors were taken from a human donor with aplastic anemia.

V and J are TRBV10-3 and TRBJ2-5; 9 nucleotides align to TRBD2. The CDR3 is 15 amino acids. Per the germline V gene, CDR1 is ENHRY and CDR2 is SYGVKD. Unmatched junction bases numbered 7, after V lost 4 bases and J lost 4 bases. The CDR3 DNA is TGTGCCATCAGTGGGAGGACTAGCGCCCCAGAGACCCAGTACTTC. Its protein is CAISGRTSAPETQYF.

Worth noting for this clonotype: This may come from a read error, since a much larger clone is one base off. This rearrangement joins TRBV2 to TRBJ2-3, with 12 positions matching TRBD2. This CDR3 contains 18 residues. In germline, CDR1 is SNHLY, CDR2 FYNNEI. The chain's CDR3 is CASSRRRVTSGGPDTQCF. The DNA of the CDR3 is TGTGCCAGCAGCCGGAGGAGGGTGACTAGCGGGGGCCCAGATACGCAGTGTTTT.